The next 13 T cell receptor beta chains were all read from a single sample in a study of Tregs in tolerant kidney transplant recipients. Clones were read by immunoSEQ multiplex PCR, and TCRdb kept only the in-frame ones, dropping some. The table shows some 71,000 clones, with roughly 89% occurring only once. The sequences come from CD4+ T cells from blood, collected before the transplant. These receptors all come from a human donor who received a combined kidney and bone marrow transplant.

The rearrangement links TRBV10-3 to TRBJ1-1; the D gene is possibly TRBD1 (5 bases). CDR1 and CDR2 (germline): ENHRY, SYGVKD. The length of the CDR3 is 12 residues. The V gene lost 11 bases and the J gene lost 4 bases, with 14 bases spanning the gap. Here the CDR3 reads CAARGVGTEAFF. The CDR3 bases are TGTGCCGCCCGGGGGGTGGGCACTGAAGCTTTCTTT.

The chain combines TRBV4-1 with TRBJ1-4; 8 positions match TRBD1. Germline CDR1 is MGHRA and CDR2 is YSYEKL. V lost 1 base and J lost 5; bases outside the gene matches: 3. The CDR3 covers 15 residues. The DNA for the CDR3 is TGCGCCAGCAGCCAAGGGGGACAGGAAAATGAAAAACTGTTTTTT. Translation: CASSQGGQENEKLFF.

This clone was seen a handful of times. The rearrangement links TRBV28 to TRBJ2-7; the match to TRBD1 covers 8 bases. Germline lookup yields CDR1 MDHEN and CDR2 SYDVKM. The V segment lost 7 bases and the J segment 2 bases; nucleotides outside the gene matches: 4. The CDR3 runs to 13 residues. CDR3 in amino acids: CASTEGQAYEQYF. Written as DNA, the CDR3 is TGTGCCAGCACCGAGGGACAGGCCTACGAGCAGTACTTC.

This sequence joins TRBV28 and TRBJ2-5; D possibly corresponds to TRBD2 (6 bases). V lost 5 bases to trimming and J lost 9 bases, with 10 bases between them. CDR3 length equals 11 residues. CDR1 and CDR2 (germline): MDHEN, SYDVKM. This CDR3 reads CASSEGDSQYF. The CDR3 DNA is TGTGCCAGCAGTGAAGGGGACTCCCAGTACTTC.

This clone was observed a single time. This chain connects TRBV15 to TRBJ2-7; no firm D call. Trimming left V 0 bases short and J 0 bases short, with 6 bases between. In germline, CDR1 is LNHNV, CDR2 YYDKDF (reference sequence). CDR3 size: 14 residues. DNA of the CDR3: TGTGCCACCAGCAGAGATCGAGTCTCCTACGAGCAGTACTTC. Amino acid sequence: CATSRDRVSYEQYF. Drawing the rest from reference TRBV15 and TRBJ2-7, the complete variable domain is DAMVIQNPRYQVTQFGKPVTLSCSQTLNHNVMYWYQQKSSQAPKLLFHYYDKDFNNEADTPDNFQSRRPNTSFCFLDIRSPGLGDTAMYLCATSRDRVSYEQYFGPGTRLTVT.

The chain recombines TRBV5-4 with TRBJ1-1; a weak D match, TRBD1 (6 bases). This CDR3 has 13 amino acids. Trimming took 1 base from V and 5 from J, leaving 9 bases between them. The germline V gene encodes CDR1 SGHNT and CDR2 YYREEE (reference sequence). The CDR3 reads CASSLWGRTEAFF. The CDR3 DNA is TGTGCCAGCAGCTTGTGGGGGCGGACTGAAGCTTTCTTT.

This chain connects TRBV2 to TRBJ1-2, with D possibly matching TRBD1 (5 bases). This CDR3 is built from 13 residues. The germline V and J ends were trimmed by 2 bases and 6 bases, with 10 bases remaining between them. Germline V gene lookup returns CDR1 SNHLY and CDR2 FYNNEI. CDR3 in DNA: TGTGCCAGCAGTGAACGGGCAGGGCATGGCTACACCTTC. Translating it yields CASSERAGHGYTF.

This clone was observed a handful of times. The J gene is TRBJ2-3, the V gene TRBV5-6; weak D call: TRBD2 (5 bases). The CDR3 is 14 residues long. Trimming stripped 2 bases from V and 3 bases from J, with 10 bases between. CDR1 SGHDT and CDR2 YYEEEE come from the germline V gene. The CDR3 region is CASSFGLATDTQYF. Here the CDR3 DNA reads TGTGCCAGCAGCTTTGGCCTAGCTACAGATACGCAGTATTTT.

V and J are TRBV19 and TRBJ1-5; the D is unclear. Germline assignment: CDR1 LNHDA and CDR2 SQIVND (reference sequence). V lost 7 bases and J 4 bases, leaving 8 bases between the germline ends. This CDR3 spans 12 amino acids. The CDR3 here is CASNHLNQPQHF. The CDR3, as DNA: TGTGCCAGTAACCACTTGAATCAGCCCCAGCATTTT. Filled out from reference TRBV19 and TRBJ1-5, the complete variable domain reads DGGITQSPKYLFRKEGQNVTLSCEQNLNHDAMYWYRQDPGQGLRLIYYSQIVNDFQKGDIAEGYSVSREKKESFPLTVTSAQKNPTAFYLCASNHLNQPQHFGDGTRLSIL.

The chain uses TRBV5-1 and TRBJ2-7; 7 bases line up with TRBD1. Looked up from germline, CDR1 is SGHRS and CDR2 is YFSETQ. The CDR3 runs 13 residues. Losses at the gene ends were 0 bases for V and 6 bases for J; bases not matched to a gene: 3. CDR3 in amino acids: CASSLETGTEQYF. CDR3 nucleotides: TGCGCCAGCAGCTTGGAGACAGGGACCGAGCAGTACTTC.

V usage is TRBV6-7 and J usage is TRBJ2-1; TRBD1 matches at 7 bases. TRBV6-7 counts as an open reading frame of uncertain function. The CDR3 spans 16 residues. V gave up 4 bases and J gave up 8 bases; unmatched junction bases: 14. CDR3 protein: CASSFPLGQVYDEQFF. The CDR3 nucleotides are TGTGCCAGCAGTTTTCCCCTAGGACAGGTTTATGATGAGCAGTTCTTC.

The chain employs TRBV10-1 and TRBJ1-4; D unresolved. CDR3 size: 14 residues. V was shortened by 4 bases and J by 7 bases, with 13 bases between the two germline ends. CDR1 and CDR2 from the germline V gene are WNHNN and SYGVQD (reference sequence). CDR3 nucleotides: TGCGCCAGCAGTGCGTTCCCCGCGGGTGAAAAACTGTTTTTT. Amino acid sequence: CASSAFPAGEKLFF.

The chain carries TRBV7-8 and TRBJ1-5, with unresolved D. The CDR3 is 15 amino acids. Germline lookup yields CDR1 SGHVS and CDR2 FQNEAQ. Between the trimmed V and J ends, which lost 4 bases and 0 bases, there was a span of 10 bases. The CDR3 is CASSSDKYSNQPQHF. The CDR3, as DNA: TGTGCCAGCAGCTCAGACAAATATAGCAATCAGCCCCAGCATTTT.